Listed below are T cell receptor beta chains from one sample, sequenced in a study of blood T cell repertoires in COVID-19. The assay was immunoSEQ multiplex PCR, and TCRdb's table has in-frame clones only and misses some. The sample yields just over 150,000 clones, approximately 92% seen once. Sequences were obtained from peripheral blood. These receptors all come from a woman in her forties or fifties with acute or convalescent COVID-19. Both conserved end residues are part of each CDR3. Fields, in order: V gene, clone size, D gene, CDR3 length, J gene, CDR3 DNA, CDR3 protein. The D gene is left open where the match is weak. Size tells how often a clone was seen (once, few, many) or the class of an expanded clone, and some rows leave it out.

V gene: TRBV10-3
clone size: .
D gene: .
CDR3 length: 15
J gene: TRBJ1-4
CDR3 DNA: TGTGCCATCAGTGAGTCAAAAGGGGCGGATGAAAAACTGTTTTTT
CDR3 protein: CAISESKGADEKLFF

V gene: TRBV3-1/TRBV3-2
clone size: .
D gene: .
CDR3 length: 15
J gene: TRBJ2-1
CDR3 DNA: TGTGCCAGCAGCCATCCGTCACAGAGTCACAATGAGCAGTTCTTC
CDR3 protein: CASSHPSQSHNEQFF

V gene: TRBV9
clone size: .
D gene: .
CDR3 length: 14
J gene: TRBJ1-1
CDR3 DNA: TGTGCCAGCAGCGCCAACCGAGGGGGTACTGAAGCTTTCTTT
CDR3 protein: CASSANRGGTEAFF

V gene: TRBV7-2
clone size: .
D gene: .
CDR3 length: 15
J gene: TRBJ1-5
CDR3 DNA: TGTGCCAGCAGCTTAGGGCCATATAGCAATCAGCCCCAGCATTTT
CDR3 protein: CASSLGPYSNQPQHF

V gene: TRBV6-5
clone size: .
D gene: TRBD1
CDR3 length: 16
J gene: TRBJ2-3
CDR3 DNA: TGTGCCAGCAGTTACCCACCGGGACAGGGACGGAATACGCAGTATTTT
CDR3 protein: CASSYPPGQGRNTQYF

V gene: TRBV25-1
clone size: .
D gene: TRBD1
CDR3 length: 13
J gene: TRBJ2-5
CDR3 DNA: TGTGCCAGCAAGAAGGGGGCCCAAGGAACCCAGTACTTC
CDR3 protein: CASKKGAQGTQYF

V gene: TRBV7-8
clone size: .
D gene: .
CDR3 length: 16
J gene: TRBJ1-4
CDR3 DNA: TGTGCCAGCAGCCCTGACGGGGGACGGAGTAATGAAAAACTGTTTTTT
CDR3 protein: CASSPDGGRSNEKLFF

V gene: TRBV13
clone size: .
D gene: .
CDR3 length: 13
J gene: TRBJ1-5
CDR3 DNA: TGTGCCAGCAGCTTAGGGGCTAATCAGCCCCAGCATTTT
CDR3 protein: CASSLGANQPQHF

V gene: TRBV4-1
clone size: .
D gene: .
CDR3 length: 13
J gene: TRBJ2-7
CDR3 DNA: TGCGCCAGCAGCCAAGATCGGTTTCGCGAGCAGTACTTC
CDR3 protein: CASSQDRFREQYF

V gene: TRBV29-1
clone size: few
D gene: TRBD1
CDR3 length: 17
J gene: TRBJ2-5
CDR3 DNA: TGCAGCGCGGGACCTGCCTGGGGACAGAGTCTACAAGAGACCCAGTACTTC
CDR3 protein: CSAGPAWGQSLQETQYF

V gene: TRBV28
clone size: .
D gene: TRBD1
CDR3 length: 15
J gene: TRBJ1-2
CDR3 DNA: TGTGCCAGCAGTGCTCATACAGGGGCTGACTATGGCTACACCTTC
CDR3 protein: CASSAHTGADYGYTF

V gene: TRBV4-3
clone size: .
D gene: .
CDR3 length: 16
J gene: TRBJ1-1
CDR3 DNA: TGCGCCAGCAGCCAAGCGGGGAAGATTTTGATCACTGAAGCTTTCTTT
CDR3 protein: CASSQAGKILITEAFF

V gene: TRBV6-6
clone size: .
D gene: .
CDR3 length: 13
J gene: TRBJ1-1
CDR3 DNA: TGTGCCAGCAGTTACGCCGAGGGCACTGAAGCTTTCTTT
CDR3 protein: CASSYAEGTEAFF

V gene: TRBV30
clone size: .
D gene: .
CDR3 length: 13
J gene: TRBJ2-7
CDR3 DNA: TGTGCCTGGGACCGGCAGGGAAACTACGAGCAGTACTTC
CDR3 protein: CAWDRQGNYEQYF

V gene: TRBV19
clone size: .
D gene: .
CDR3 length: 14
J gene: TRBJ2-2
CDR3 DNA: TGTGCCAGTAGTACGTTAACGAACACCGGGGAGCTGTTTTTT
CDR3 protein: CASSTLTNTGELFF

V gene: TRBV2
clone size: .
D gene: .
CDR3 length: 13
J gene: TRBJ2-2
CDR3 DNA: TGTGCCAGCAGTGAGGCGGTGGCCGGGGAGCTGTTTTTT
CDR3 protein: CASSEAVAGELFF

V gene: TRBV11-2
clone size: .
D gene: .
CDR3 length: 14
J gene: TRBJ2-7
CDR3 DNA: TGTGCCAGCAGCTTTACAGGGGAGGTCGGCGAGCAGTACTTC
CDR3 protein: CASSFTGEVGEQYF

V gene: TRBV18
clone size: .
D gene: .
CDR3 length: 19
J gene: TRBJ1-2
CDR3 DNA: TGTGCCAGCTCACCGAAAACAATGCTGCAGGGTAGGAAGGACTATGGCTACACCTTC
CDR3 protein: CASSPKTMLQGRKDYGYTF

V gene: TRBV29-1
clone size: .
D gene: TRBD1
CDR3 length: 13
J gene: TRBJ1-5
CDR3 DNA: TGCAGCGTTACCACAGGGGTGAATCAGCCCCAGCATTTT
CDR3 protein: CSVTTGVNQPQHF

V gene: TRBV19
clone size: .
D gene: TRBD1
CDR3 length: 16
J gene: TRBJ1-5
CDR3 DNA: TGTGCCAGTAGTAGCGCCGGACAGGGAATTAATCAGCCCCAGCATTTT
CDR3 protein: CASSSAGQGINQPQHF

V gene: TRBV10-3
clone size: .
D gene: .
CDR3 length: 15
J gene: TRBJ2-1
CDR3 DNA: TGTGCCATCAGTGAGCTGGCTAGTTTTCAAGATGAGCAGTTCTTC
CDR3 protein: CAISELASFQDEQFF